This T cell receptor (beta chain) emerged from a study of T cell changes during pregnancy in multiple sclerosis. Generated by immunoSEQ multiplex PCR, the TCRdb table keeps only in-frame clones and is missing some. The table lists tens of thousands of clones, around 90% of them singletons, with under 0.75% in the top ten. Germline V gene lookup returns CDR1 SQVTM and CDR2 ANQGSEA. V was clipped by 7 bases and J by 2 bases, with 12 bases between them. CDR3 length: 13 amino acids. The source was CD4+ T cells from peripheral blood mononuclear cells, collected in the third trimester of pregnancy. V gene TRBV29-1 combines with J gene TRBJ1-3; D not certain. The clonotype originates from a female donor in good health, enrolled as a control in a pregnancy study. The CDR3 DNA follows: TGCAGCGCCGAGGTCAAGGCTGGAAACACCATATATTTT. Its translation: CSAEVKAGNTIYF.